These 15 T cell receptor beta chains were sequenced from one sample in a study of OX40 agonist ivuxolimab in advanced cancers. Produced via immunoSEQ multiplex PCR; TCRdb's table is partial and in-frame only. This sample has 73,000 or so clones, with around 90% found just once. Material: CD4+ or CD8+ T cells sorted from blood, obtained in a trial of the OX40 agonist ivuxolimab. The receptor set was obtained from an adult with an advanced solid tumor such as melanoma, head and neck, liver or kidney cancer.

The rearrangement uses TRBV7-6 and TRBJ2-7; D ambiguous. CDR1 SGHVS and CDR2 FNYEAQ come from the germline V gene. Trimming took 4 bases from V and 5 from J, leaving 9 bases between them. CDR3 size: 12 residues. The CDR3 coding sequence is TGTGCCAGCAGCTCCCGTGACGACGAGCAGTACTTC. Translated: CASSSRDDEQYF.

The rearrangement joins TRBV15 to TRBJ1-1; the D gene is possibly TRBD1 (5 bases). Per germline, CDR1 LNHNV and CDR2 YYDKDF (reference sequence). With 1 base removed from V and 3 bases from J, the gap between germline ends came to 12 bases. The CDR3 extends over 15 amino acids. The CDR3 is CATSRGLDTYTEAFF. CDR3 DNA sequence: TGTGCCACCAGCAGAGGTTTGGACACCTACACTGAAGCTTTCTTT. Full variable domain (rest looked up from reference TRBV15 and TRBJ1-1): DAMVIQNPRYQVTQFGKPVTLSCSQTLNHNVMYWYQQKSSQAPKLLFHYYDKDFNNEADTPDNFQSRRPNTSFCFLDIRSPGLGDTAMYLCATSRGLDTYTEAFFGQGTRLTVV.

This clone was counted between two and nine times. The chain joins TRBV30 to TRBJ1-5, with D unresolved. The V and J ends lost 0 bases and 0 bases respectively, with 3 bases between them. CDR1 GTSNPN and CDR2 SVGIG come from the germline V gene (reference sequence). The CDR3 is made up of 13 amino acids. The CDR3 bases are TGTGCCTGGAGTGTTTATAGCAATCAGCCCCAGCATTTT. It is translated as CAWSVYSNQPQHF.

This rearrangement joins TRBV6-6 to TRBJ2-1; 8 bases are a match to TRBD2. The CDR3 consists of 15 residues. V shed 0 bases and J 9 bases; nucleotides not matched to a gene: 7. Germline-derived CDR1 and CDR2 are MNHNY and SVGAGI (reference sequence). The DNA of the CDR3 is TGTGCCAGCAGTTACTCCCCGGGGGGGGAGGGTGAGCAGTTCTTC. Its translation is CASSYSPGGEGEQFF.

The chain couples TRBV13 to TRBJ1-4, with TRBD1 matching over 8 bases. This CDR3 comprises 16 residues. Per the germline V gene, CDR1 is PRHDT and CDR2 is FYEKMQ (reference sequence). The ends lost 4 bases at V and 1 base at J; junction bases unmatched: 5. The CDR3 loop reads CASSSTGQGTNEKLFF. CDR3 DNA: TGTGCCAGCAGCTCCACTGGACAGGGAACTAATGAAAAACTGTTTTTT.

Turning to this clone: One end of the junction varies from germline; a read error may be responsible. The rearrangement links TRBV9 to TRBJ2-1, with 7 bases lining up with TRBD1. The CDR3 extends over 12 amino acids. Germline V CDR1 and CDR2: SGDLS, YYNGEE. This CDR3 is CASTVGGHEQFF. DNA for the CDR3: TGTGCCAGCACCGTAGGGGGCCATGAGCAGTTCTTC.

The genes are TRBV6-5 and TRBJ1-4, with D maybe TRBD1 (5 bases). Trimming shortened V by 9 bases and J by 8 bases, and 19 bases separated the two germline ends. The V gene's germline CDR1 is MNHEY and CDR2 SVGAGI. CDR3 length: 14 residues. For the CDR3, the DNA is TGTGCCAGTGCTATGGGGGGGGAGGGGGAAAAACTGTTTTTT. It specifies CASAMGGEGEKLFF.

The chain links TRBV6-5 to TRBJ2-1; possibly TRBD2 for D (6 bases). The CDR3 spans 15 residues. V lost 6 bases, J lost 0 bases, and 12 bases lay in between. Germline loops: CDR1 MNHEY, CDR2 SVGAGI. The DNA of the CDR3 is TGTGCCAGCAGCCGGGACTTGAGCTCCTACAATGAGCAGTTCTTC. Translating gives CASSRDLSSYNEQFF.

The V call is TRBV7-2, the J call TRBJ2-5, with D maybe TRBD2 (5 bases). Per germline, CDR1 SGHTA and CDR2 FQGNSA. Deletions cut 7 bases from V and 10 bases from J, with 13 bases between. CDR3 size: 11 residues. The CDR3 region has the DNA TGTGCCAGCACCACGGACGGGGTCCAGTACTTC. Amino acid sequence: CASTTDGVQYF.

The CDR3 loop reads CASSVPTSSNEQFF. The CDR3 DNA reads as TGTGCCAGCAGCGTCCCCACTAGTAGCAATGAGCAGTTCTTC. The chain has TRBV9 and TRBJ2-1, with a possible D match to TRBD2 (5 bases). Germline V gene data show CDR1 as SGDLS and CDR2 as YYNGEE. CDR3 length: 14 amino acids. The V end lost 2 bases, the J end lost 6 bases, and 12 bases lay between the germline ends.

A note on this clone: The junction differs from germline at one of its ends, possibly a read error. The V gene is TRBV6-4, the J gene TRBJ2-3; 7 bases align to TRBD1. Germline CDR1 and CDR2: MRHNA and SNTAGT. The length of the CDR3 is 14 residues. This chain's CDR3 is CATSTQGDTDTQYF. The CDR3 DNA reads as TGTGCCACCAGTACTCAGGGGGACACAGATACGCAGTATTTT.

The chain carries TRBV2 and TRBJ1-3; possibly TRBD1 for D (5 bases). The CDR3 sequence is 15 residues long. V gave up 2 bases and J gave up 4 bases, with 12 bases separating them. Germline loops: CDR1 SNHLY, CDR2 FYNNEI. This CDR3 is CASSEFRADGNTIYF. The CDR3, as DNA: TGTGCCAGCAGTGAATTCAGGGCCGACGGAAACACCATATATTTT.

The chain couples TRBV7-9 to TRBJ2-5; 8 bases fit TRBD1. The CDR3 is 14 amino acids. The germline V gene has CDR1 SEHNR and CDR2 FQNEAQ (reference sequence). V lost 0 bases, J lost 3 bases, and 0 bases stayed unmatched. CDR3 nucleotide sequence: TGTGCCAGCAGCTTAGCGGACAGGGAAGAGACCCAGTACTTC. The encoded protein is CASSLADREETQYF.

The chain links TRBV19 to TRBJ2-3; D perhaps matches TRBD2 (5 bases). Trimming left V 8 bases short and J 2 bases short, with 14 bases between. The CDR3 spans 14 residues. The germline V gene encodes CDR1 LNHDA and CDR2 SQIVND (reference sequence). The CDR3, as DNA: TGTGCCAGTCGAGGGTATTGGTACACAGATACGCAGTATTTT. Translation gives CASRGYWYTDTQYF.

CDR3 residues: CASSQAPVGASYEQYF. The DNA for the CDR3 is TGCGCCAGCAGCCAAGCCCCCGTGGGGGCATCCTACGAGCAGTACTTC. The V call is TRBV4-3, the J call TRBJ2-7, with D tentatively TRBD1 (6 bases). This CDR3 comprises 16 residues. Trimming cost V 1 base and J 1 base, with 14 bases left between them. Germline CDR1 reads LGHNA; CDR2 reads YSLEER.